This TCR beta chain came from a study of T cell responses to AZD1222 COVID-19 vaccine. Study-level information: Some second doses came at about 4 weeks and others at about 12 weeks; these were pooled. Whole-study results and caveats: At study baseline, merely six AZD1222 recipients were seropositive.

Assay: immunoSEQ multiplex PCR; the TCRdb copy retains only in-frame clones and omits some. This sample has approximately 65,000 clones, with about nine tenths found just once. Note on this clone: Antigen specificity is unknown.

Germline V gives CDR1 SGHAT, CDR2 FQNNGV. The CDR3 spans 15 residues. V lost 4 bases to trimming and J lost 6 bases; unmatched junction nucleotides: 5. The source material was peripheral blood, sampled on day 0 of AZD1222 vaccination. The chain joins TRBV11-2 to TRBJ2-7; 14 bases line up with TRBD2. This TCR came from an adult in good health. The CDR3: CASSSRLAGGLEQYF. The CDR3 DNA reads TGTGCCAGCAGCTCGAGACTAGCGGGAGGGCTCGAGCAGTACTTC. Full variable domain (outside the CDR3, taken from reference TRBV11-2 and TRBJ2-7): EAGVAQSPRYKIIEKRQSVAFWCNPISGHATLYWYQQILGQGPKLLIQFQNNGVVDDSQLPKDRFSAERLKGVDSTLKIQPAKLEDSAVYLCASSSRLAGGLEQYFGPGTRLTVT.